This record covers a single TCR beta chain. Antigen unknown. V lost 4 bases, J lost 1 base, and 16 bases lay in between. Germline V CDR1 and CDR2: MDHEN, SYDVKM. This CDR3 spans 16 amino acids. This sample was included in a study of T cell repertoires in aging, cancer and after chemotherapy. Study context: Donor ages fell into six groups from 30 or younger up to 70 or older. Pre- and post-chemotherapy samples were paired from glioblastoma patients treated with temozolomide-based therapy. General study points: Healthy donors lost TCR diversity with age mainly through richness, cancer patients through richness and evenness. Untreated cancer patients had significantly lower blood TCR diversity than age-matched healthy donors.

Amplification of TCR beta used genomic DNA extracted from peripheral blood. A mixed TRB-A/B primer pool amplified rearranged TRB by multiplex touch-down PCR. TCRdb re-derived calls from the multiplex PCR reads in MiXCR, one entry per CDR3 protein. This sample has some 3,000 distinct CDR3 sequences, with around 21% found just once. The chain recombines TRBV28 with TRBJ1-1; D gene uncertain. The sample was blood. This clonotype was obtained from a human donor with a solid tumor. The DNA for the CDR3 is TGTGCCAGCAGTTCCCCTTTCGGTCAAGCGAACACTGAAGCTTTCTTT. Its translation is CASSSPFGQANTEAFF.